Each of the 5 T cell receptor beta chains below was sequenced from the same sample in a study of Ad26.COV2.S vaccination and SARS-CoV-2 variants. As for treatment: about 20 received Ad26.COV2.S at low or high dose, single or two shots; 5 received placebo; per-sample allocation not given. Day 63 after the first vaccine or placebo injection was the time point for sampling. Measured with immunoSEQ multiplex PCR; TCRdb has only the in-frame clones, and not every one. Here the sample spans hundreds of thousands of clones, roughly 91% being singletons. The sequencing used peripheral blood, collected in a trial of Ad26.COV2.S vaccine versus placebo. The receptor set was obtained from a person aged 18-65 years who received the Ad26.COV2.S COVID-19 vaccine or a placebo.

This chain uses TRBV28 with TRBJ1-4; 7 bases agree with TRBD1. After removal of 1 base from V and 0 bases from J, the junction contained 8 bases not matched to a gene. Germline lookup yields CDR1 MDHEN and CDR2 SYDVKM. This CDR3 is 18 amino acids long. The CDR3 is CASSLFGQALATNEKLFF. DNA for the CDR3: TGTGCCAGCAGTTTATTTGGACAGGCCCTTGCAACTAATGAAAAACTGTTTTTT.

The rearrangement uses TRBV24-1 and TRBJ1-4; D perhaps matches TRBD1 (5 bases). The CDR3 has 18 residues. The germline V gene has CDR1 KGHDR and CDR2 SFDVKD. V lost 4 bases and J lost 6, with 23 bases in between. The CDR3 sequence: CATSETVAPRAVDEKLFF. CDR3 coding DNA: TGTGCCACCAGTGAAACCGTCGCCCCCAGGGCTGTCGATGAAAAACTGTTTTTT.

Turning to this clone: The junction differs from germline at one of its ends, possibly a read error. V is TRBV29-1 and J is TRBJ1-1; 8 bases map to TRBD1. Germline CDR1 and CDR2: SQVTM and ANQGSEA. The CDR3 extends over 9 amino acids. CDR3 coding DNA: TGCAGCGTTGAAGACGGACAGGGCTTT. It translates to CSVEDGQGF.

The chain couples TRBV27 to TRBJ2-7; 8 bases line up with TRBD1. The junction had 5 bases not matched to a gene; V was cut back by 3 bases and J by 7 bases. This CDR3 is 13 amino acids long. The V gene's germline CDR1 is MNHEY and CDR2 SMNVEV (reference sequence). This CDR3 is CASSFSDRDEQYF. The CDR3 DNA follows: TGTGCCAGCAGTTTTTCGGACAGGGATGAGCAGTACTTC.

V usage is TRBV19 and J usage is TRBJ2-6, with a weak D call TRBD1 (6 bases). Germline loops: CDR1 LNHDA, CDR2 SQIVND (reference sequence). The V gene lost 10 bases and the J gene lost 0 bases, with 10 bases spanning the gap. CDR3 length: 14 amino acids. The chain's CDR3 is CATEQGSGANVLTF. The CDR3 DNA reads as TGTGCCACGGAACAGGGCTCTGGGGCCAACGTCCTGACTTTC.